This T cell receptor (beta chain) originates from a study of blood T cell repertoires in COVID-19. Study-wide context: Samples taken during acute and convalescent COVID-19 were collected in the United States, Italy and Spain. PBMCs, B-cell-depleted T cells, or T cells were the source of the cDNA or gDNA that made up the material.

Germline V gives CDR1 LGHNA, CDR2 YNFKEQ. The CDR3 runs to 16 residues. V was pared by 1 base and J by 0 bases, with 5 bases of the junction left unmatched. Methods used by the authors: From reference gene primer amplification, estimates of nucleated cell counts were derived. Some clones are missing from TCRdb's copy, which holds only in-frame ones; the method was immunoSEQ multiplex PCR. The DNA was the basis for D and trimming; V, J and clone size are from that table. The sample includes about 220,000 clones, roughly 80% seen only once; the top ten take about 4.5%. Sequencing was performed on peripheral blood. This receptor was obtained from a woman between 65 and 79 years old with acute or convalescent COVID-19. The chain combines TRBV4-2 with TRBJ1-1; 7 bases map to TRBD1. CDR3 sequence reads: CASSQGEGGLNTEAFF. CDR3 DNA: TGTGCCAGCAGCCAAGGGGAAGGGGGCCTGAACACTGAAGCTTTCTTT.